This T cell receptor (beta chain) was identified in a study of Ad26.COV2.S vaccination and SARS-CoV-2 variants. Study as a whole: Donor got 5x10^10 or 1x10^11 viral particles of Ad26.COV2.S.

Treatment indicated: approximately 18 received Ad26.COV2.S at low or high dose, single or two shots; about five received placebo; per-sample allocation not given. Sampling was performed 63 days after the first vaccine or placebo injection. The vaccine delivered Wuhan-strain SARS-CoV-2 spike through an Ad26 vector. Profiled with immunoSEQ multiplex PCR; TCRdb holds only in-frame clones, not every one. The sample yields approximately 420,000 clones, roughly 90% seen once. General study findings and limits: Measurement of non-spike TCR breadth gave similar results in vaccine and placebo recipients. Reported findings describe substantial breadth in spike-specific CD8+ and CD4+ T cell responses following vaccination.

In its sample, this clone was seen a few times. What it binds is not known. Per germline, CDR1 LGHDT and CDR2 YNNKEL (reference sequence). V lost 1 base to trimming and J lost 4 bases, with 16 bases between them. This CDR3 comprises 16 residues. This rearrangement joins TRBV3-1 (or the pseudogene TRBV3-2) to TRBJ1-2; no clear D gene. The origin of this receptor is a person aged 18-65 years who received the Ad26.COV2.S COVID-19 vaccine or a placebo. The specimen was peripheral blood, collected in a trial of Ad26.COV2.S vaccine versus placebo. The CDR3 is CASSQVATPRIYGYTF. In nucleotides, the CDR3 is TGTGCCAGCAGCCAAGTTGCGACGCCGCGGATCTATGGCTACACCTTC.